This T cell receptor (beta chain) came from a study of identical twins (dated by TCRdb to the mid-2010s). Regarding the study in general: To test whether fetal clonotypes persist, the study used deep sequencing on TCR alpha and beta repertoires from monozygotic twins, unrelated adults of various ages, and cord blood. To rule out contamination, the twin experiments were replicated at different times with different library preparation protocols. What the study reported, not specific to this receptor: Compared with coincidental sharing between unrelated individuals, out-of-frame TCR alpha sequences shared between twins had an excess of sequences with low generation probability. Fewer insertions were carried by abundant cord blood beta clonotypes; a weaker similar trend was observed in young adult naive repertoires, while no such trend was observed in memory repertoires. Out-of-frame TCR alpha sharing in monozygotic twins was systematically underestimated by recombination models, whereas sharing between unrelated individuals was in agreement with the recombination models. Because the same donors could not be followed over many years, the conclusions depended on cross-sectional statistical analysis. In beta out-of-frame sequences, excess twin sharing was weaker, because having fewer shared sequences lowered the signal-to-noise ratio. Invariant T cells such as MAIT and iNKT could partly confound zero-insertion analyses, although diverse VJ usage argued against such confounding for most clonotypes.

Every donor in the study was a healthy Caucasian. The twin cohort comprised three pairs of female monozygotic twins, all aged roughly 18 to 29 years. Miltenyi CD45RO+ enrichment and human naive T-cell isolation kits were used to isolate memory (CD45RO+) and naive T cells from PBMC. This clonotype was found many times. Which antigen it targets is not known. The record has no base qualities; no much larger clone is one base away. The CDR3 goes from the cysteine to the phenylalanine over 18 residues. Only the CDR3 part of the read is kept: 54 bases, read in frame from the first base. Based on the germline V gene, the CDR1 and CDR2 sequences are MDHEN and SYDVKM. V is cut by 6 bases and J by 1 base, and the space between the germline ends is 23 bases. The library was obtained by 5' RACE. This sample was sequenced with an Illumina HiSeq 2000. A universal primer binding site was added through template switching, and the final cDNA carried a unique molecular identifier so that TCR cDNA molecules could be counted accurately. Specific primers in the conserved constant-segment region were used to synthesize first-strand cDNA for TCR alpha and beta chains. Each cDNA library was double barcoded, with a SMART-Mk sample barcode plus Illumina barcodes, to control for contamination. Two successive PCR steps introduced TruSeq adapter sequences along with Illumina sample barcodes. The Illumina HiSeq platform was used with custom primers to sequence TCR alpha and beta cDNA libraries. On the authors' methods: Raw reads were processed with MiGEC to extract unique molecular identifiers, and MiXCR was used to determine CDR3 positions. Recombination models were inferred per individual with the repgenHMM and IGoR tools using an EM algorithm. Shared clonotype analysis was performed with the tcR package in R, normalizing sharing by the product of cloneset sizes. Out-of-frame nonproductive sequences were analyzed to study raw recombination free of thymic and clonal selection effects. TCRdb itself trimmed the public reads at Q25 with fastp, ran MiXCR and retained productive beta chains. Entries that share a CDR3 protein sequence are merged under the most common genes and DNA. None of the V and J calls come from the authors' own analysis; TCRdb made them. In all, the sample holds under 250,000 distinct CDR3 sequences, and 7.5% of those were seen once. Roughly 2% of the sample lies in the top ten.

These sequences were also reported in another study, on yellow fever vaccine responses in identical twins. Per the second study: According to the authors, in identical twins the way T cells responded to vaccination appeared partly convergent and partly personalized. In identical twins, the study followed T cell clones that responded to the vaccine with precision.

The specimen sequenced was memory (CD45RO+) T cells sorted from blood. The cell subset or site label for this specimen denotes: CD45RO+ enriched T cells. The chain was built from TRBV28 and TRBJ2-3; the D call is possibly TRBD1 or TRBD2, each sharing 5 bases. The TCR sequence derives from a woman in her late teens or twenties in good health. The nucleotide sequence is given as TGTGCCAGCAGATCGACACCCCCGGGGCTGTTTGGCACAGATACGCAGTATTTT. It translates as CASRSTPPGLFGTDTQYF.